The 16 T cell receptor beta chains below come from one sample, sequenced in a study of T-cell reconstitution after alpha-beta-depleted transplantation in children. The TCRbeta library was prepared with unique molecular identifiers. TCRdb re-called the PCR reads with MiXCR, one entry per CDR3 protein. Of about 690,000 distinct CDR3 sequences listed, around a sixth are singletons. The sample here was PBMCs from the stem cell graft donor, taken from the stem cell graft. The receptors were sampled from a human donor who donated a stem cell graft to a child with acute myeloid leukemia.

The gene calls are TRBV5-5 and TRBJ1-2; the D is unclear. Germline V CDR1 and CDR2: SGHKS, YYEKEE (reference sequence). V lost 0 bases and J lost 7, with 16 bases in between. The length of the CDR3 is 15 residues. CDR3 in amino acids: CASSLESPSTSGYTF. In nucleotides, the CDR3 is TGTGCCAGCAGCTTGGAGAGCCCCTCGACGTCTGGCTACACCTTC.

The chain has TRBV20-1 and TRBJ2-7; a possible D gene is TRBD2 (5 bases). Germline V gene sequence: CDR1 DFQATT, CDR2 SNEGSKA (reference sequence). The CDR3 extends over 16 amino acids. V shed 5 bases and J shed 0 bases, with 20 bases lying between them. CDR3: CSASTALGRSSYEQYV. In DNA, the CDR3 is TGCAGTGCTTCCACTGCACTAGGCAGGAGCTCCTACGAGCAGTACGTC.

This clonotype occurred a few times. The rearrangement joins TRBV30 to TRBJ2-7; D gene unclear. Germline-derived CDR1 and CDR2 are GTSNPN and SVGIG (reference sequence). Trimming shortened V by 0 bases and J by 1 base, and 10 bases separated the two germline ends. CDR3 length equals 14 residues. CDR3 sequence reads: CAWSVLSPSYEQYF. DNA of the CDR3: TGTGCCTGGAGTGTACTTTCGCCATCCTACGAGCAGTACTTC. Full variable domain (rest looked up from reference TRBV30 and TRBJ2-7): SQTIHQWPATLVQPVGSPLSLECTVEGTSNPNLYWYRQAAGRGLQLLFYSVGIGQISSEVPQNLSASRPQDRQFILSSKKLLLSDSGFYLCAWSVLSPSYEQYFGPGTRLTVT.

The CDR3 is CSALRPNQVAGELFF. The CDR3 DNA reads TGCAGTGCCCTCCGGCCGAATCAAGTCGCCGGGGAGCTGTTTTTT. The rearrangement joins TRBV20-1 to TRBJ2-2; the D is unclear. This CDR3 is built from 15 residues. From germline, CDR1 is DFQATT and CDR2 SNEGSKA (reference sequence). V lost 6 bases, J lost 6 bases, and 20 bases lay in between.

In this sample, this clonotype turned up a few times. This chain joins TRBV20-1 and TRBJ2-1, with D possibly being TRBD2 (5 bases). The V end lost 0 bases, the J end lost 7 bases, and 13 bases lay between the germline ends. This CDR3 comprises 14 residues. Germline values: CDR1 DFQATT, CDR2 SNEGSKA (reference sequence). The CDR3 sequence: CSARDLSLANEQFF. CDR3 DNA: TGCAGTGCTAGAGATCTCAGTTTAGCGAATGAGCAGTTCTTC.

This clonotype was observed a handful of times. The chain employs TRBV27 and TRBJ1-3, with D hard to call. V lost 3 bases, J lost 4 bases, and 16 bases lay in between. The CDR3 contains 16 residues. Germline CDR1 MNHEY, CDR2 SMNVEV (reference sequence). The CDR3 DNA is TGTGCCAGCAGTTTGGGCCTTCCGGCGGCGGGAAACACCATATATTTT. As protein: CASSLGLPAAGNTIYF.

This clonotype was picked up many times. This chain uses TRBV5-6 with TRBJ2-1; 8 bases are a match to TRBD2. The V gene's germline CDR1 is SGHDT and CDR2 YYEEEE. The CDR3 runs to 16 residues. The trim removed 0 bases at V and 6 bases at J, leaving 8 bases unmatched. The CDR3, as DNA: TGTGCCAGCAGCTTGGTCGGAGCGGGGGCCTTCAATGAGCAGTTCTTC. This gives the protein CASSLVGAGAFNEQFF. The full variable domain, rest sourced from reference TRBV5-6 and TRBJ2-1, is DAGVTQSPTHLIKTRGQQVTLRCSPKSGHDTVSWYQQALGQGPQFIFQYYEEEERQRGNFPDRFSGHQFPNYSSELNVNALLLGDSALYLCASSLVGAGAFNEQFFGPGTRLTVL.

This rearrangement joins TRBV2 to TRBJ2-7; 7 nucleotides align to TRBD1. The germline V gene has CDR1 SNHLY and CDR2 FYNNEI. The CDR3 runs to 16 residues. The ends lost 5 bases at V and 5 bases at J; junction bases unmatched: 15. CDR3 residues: CASSKMGQPNPHEQYV. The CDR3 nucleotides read TGTGCCAGCAGTAAAATGGGACAGCCTAACCCCCACGAGCAGTACGTC.

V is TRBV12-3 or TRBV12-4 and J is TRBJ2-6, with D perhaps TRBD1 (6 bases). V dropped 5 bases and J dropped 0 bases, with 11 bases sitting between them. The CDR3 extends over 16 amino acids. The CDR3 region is CASSAQGVSGANVLTF. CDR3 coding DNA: TGTGCCAGCAGTGCACAGGGAGTCTCTGGGGCCAACGTCCTGACTTTC.

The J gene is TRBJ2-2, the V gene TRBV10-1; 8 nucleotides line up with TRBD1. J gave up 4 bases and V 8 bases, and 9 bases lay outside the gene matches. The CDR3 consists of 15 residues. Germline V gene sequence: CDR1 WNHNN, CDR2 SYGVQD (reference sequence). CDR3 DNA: TGCGCCAGCCACCCCGGGACAGGACGCACCGGGGAGCTGTTTTTT. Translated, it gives CASHPGTGRTGELFF.

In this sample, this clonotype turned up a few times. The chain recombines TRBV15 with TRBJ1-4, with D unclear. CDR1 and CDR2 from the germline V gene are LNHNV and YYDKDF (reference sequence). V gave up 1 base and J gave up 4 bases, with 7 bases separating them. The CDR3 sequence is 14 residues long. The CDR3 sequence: CATSRGTDNEKLFF. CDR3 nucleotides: TGTGCCACCAGCAGAGGCACCGATAATGAAAAACTGTTTTTT.

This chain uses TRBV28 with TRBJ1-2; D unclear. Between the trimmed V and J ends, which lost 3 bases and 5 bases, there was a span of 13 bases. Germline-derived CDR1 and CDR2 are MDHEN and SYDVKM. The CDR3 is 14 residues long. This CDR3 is CASSFARWRYGYTF. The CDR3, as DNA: TGTGCCAGCAGTTTCGCAAGGTGGAGGTATGGCTACACCTTC.

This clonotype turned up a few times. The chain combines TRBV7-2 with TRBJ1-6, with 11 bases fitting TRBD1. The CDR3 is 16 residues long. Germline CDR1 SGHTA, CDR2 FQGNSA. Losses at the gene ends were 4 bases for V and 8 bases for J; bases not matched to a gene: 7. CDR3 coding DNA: TGTGCCAGCAGCTCGCCCGGGACAGGGGGTTATTCACCCCTCCACTTT. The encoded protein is CASSSPGTGGYSPLHF.

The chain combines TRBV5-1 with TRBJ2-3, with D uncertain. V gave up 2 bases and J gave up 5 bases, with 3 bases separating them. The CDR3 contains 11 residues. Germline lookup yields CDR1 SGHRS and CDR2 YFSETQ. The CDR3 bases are TGCGCCAGCAGCTTTCAAGATACGCAGTATTTT. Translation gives CASSFQDTQYF.

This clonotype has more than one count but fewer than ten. The CDR3 region is CASSSLRDRGIYEQYV. In DNA, the CDR3 is TGTGCCAGCAGTTCCCTCCGGGACAGGGGAATTTACGAGCAGTACGTC. The genes are TRBV28 and TRBJ2-7; 10 bases are shared with TRBD1. The germline V gene encodes CDR1 MDHEN and CDR2 SYDVKM. The CDR3 totals 16 residues. V lost 4 bases, J lost 4 bases, and 10 bases stayed unmatched.

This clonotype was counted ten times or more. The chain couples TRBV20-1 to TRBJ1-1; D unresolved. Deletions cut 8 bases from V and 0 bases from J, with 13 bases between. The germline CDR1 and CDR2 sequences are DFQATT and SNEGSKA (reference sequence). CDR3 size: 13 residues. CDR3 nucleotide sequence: TGCAGTACAGTAAGATCCATGAACACTGAAGCTTTCTTT. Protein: CSTVRSMNTEAFF.